The 7 T cell receptor beta chains below all came from one sample that was sequenced in a study of blood T cell repertoires in COVID-19. Profiling relied on immunoSEQ multiplex PCR, and the TCRdb table lists in-frame clones only, not all of them. This table holds around 250,000 clones, 88% found once. The sample was peripheral blood. The receptors derive from a woman in her seventies with COVID-19, enrolled during active disease.

The chain combines TRBV5-8 with TRBJ1-1; D not resolved. Germline CDR1 and CDR2: SGHTS and YDEGEE. V lost 0 bases and J 1 base, leaving 7 bases between the germline ends. CDR3 length: 14 amino acids. The CDR3 nucleotides are TGTGCCAGCAGCTTGGTCCCCGGGAACACTGAAGCTTTCTTT. It translates to CASSLVPGNTEAFF.

The V call is TRBV19, the J call TRBJ1-1; perhaps TRBD1 as D (6 bases). The CDR3 consists of 13 residues. V was shortened by 5 bases and J by 3 bases, with 10 bases between the two germline ends. The germline CDR1 and CDR2 sequences are LNHDA and SQIVND (reference sequence). CDR3 in DNA: TGTGCCAGTAGTCCGGCAGGGGACACTGAAGCTTTCTTT. Translating gives CASSPAGDTEAFF.

The V call is TRBV7-9, the J call TRBJ1-5; D is unresolved. The CDR3 is 14 residues long. Trimming took 1 base from V and 5 from J, leaving 9 bases between them. Germline CDR1 is SEHNR and CDR2 is FQNEAQ (reference sequence). The CDR3 bases are TGTGCCAGCAGCTTAGATCGGAGGGATCAGCCCCAGCATTTT. Translated, it gives CASSLDRRDQPQHF.

This clone occurred once. The CDR3 bases are TGTGCCAGCAGGGTACCCGGGACAGGGAGTTCACCCCTCCACTTT. It encodes CASRVPGTGSSPLHF. The chain recombines TRBV28 with TRBJ1-6, with TRBD1 matching 9 bases. Germline CDR1 reads MDHEN; CDR2 reads SYDVKM. Trimming at V came to 6 bases and at J to 9 bases, leaving 9 bases not matched to a gene. There are 15 residues in the CDR3.

The chain combines TRBV19 with TRBJ2-1; 8 bases agree with TRBD2. The trim removed 5 bases at V and 4 bases at J, leaving 16 bases unmatched. The CDR3 is 18 residues long. Per germline, CDR1 LNHDA and CDR2 SQIVND (reference sequence). CDR3: CASSVNSGIKMIYNEQFF. For the CDR3, the DNA is TGTGCCAGTAGTGTAAATAGCGGGATCAAAATGATATACAATGAGCAGTTCTTC.

This clone was detected once. CDR3 DNA sequence: TGCGCCAGCAGCCAGGGACTAGCGGGAGGGATCGATGAGCAGTTCTTC. The encoded protein is CASSQGLAGGIDEQFF. The gene calls are TRBV4-3 and TRBJ2-1, with 16 positions matching TRBD2. The germline CDR1 and CDR2 sequences are LGHNA and YSLEER. The J segment lost 8 bases and the V segment lost 3 bases, leaving 4 bases of the junction unmatched. This CDR3 comprises 16 residues.

This clone has a handful of counts. The gene calls are TRBV5-1 and TRBJ1-5; a possible D gene is TRBD1 (6 bases). V was shortened by 4 bases and J by 5 bases, with 16 bases between the two germline ends. Germline V gene data show CDR1 as SGHRS and CDR2 as YFSETQ. The CDR3 loop spans 15 amino acids. For the CDR3, the DNA is TGCGCCAGCAGCAGGGGACCCAGACAGGATCAGCCCCAGCATTTT. Protein product: CASSRGPRQDQPQHF.